One sample yielded the 30 T cell receptor beta chains listed below, sequenced in a study of beta chain features in type 1 diabetes. Every isolated RNA sample was fully reverse transcribed, so sequencing captured expressed TCRB transcripts. TCRdb keeps only in-frame clones here, not all; method: immunoSEQ multiplex PCR. Of about 360,000 clones in the sample, roughly an eighth are singletons; the top ten hold about 0.017%. Sequencing was done on a sample of naive CD4+ T cells from blood. Receptor source: a man in his late teens or twenties in good health.

The rearrangement uses TRBV7-3 and TRBJ2-2; 8 bases are shared with TRBD2. The CDR3 extends over 15 amino acids. Unmatched junction bases numbered 8, after V lost 7 bases and J lost 4 bases. The germline V gene has CDR1 SGHTA and CDR2 FQGTGA. The CDR3 protein is CASTQSGGATGELFF. Here the CDR3 DNA reads TGTGCCAGCACCCAGTCGGGGGGGGCCACCGGGGAGCTGTTTTTT.

V gene TRBV9 combines with J gene TRBJ2-5, with TRBD2 as a possible D gene (5 bases). Trimming removed 0 bases from V and 3 bases from J, with 9 bases in between. Germline V gives CDR1 SGDLS, CDR2 YYNGEE. The CDR3 extends over 14 amino acids. The CDR3 DNA sequence: TGTGCCAGCAGCGTAGGAGCGGATGAAGAGACCCAGTACTTC. It codes for CASSVGADEETQYF.

This clone appeared a few times. Written as DNA, the CDR3 is TGTGCCAGCAGTTTCTCGGGGAGCAGAGAGACCCAGTACTTC. Its protein is CASSFSGSRETQYF. This chain uses TRBV6-5 with TRBJ2-5; TRBD2 is a possible D gene (5 bases). The ends were cut back, 4 bases at V and 4 bases at J, with 13 bases in the middle. This CDR3 is built from 14 residues. The V gene's germline CDR1 is MNHEY and CDR2 SVGAGI.

The chain is built from TRBV5-1 and TRBJ2-3; 11 bases are a match to TRBD2. Germline values: CDR1 SGHRS, CDR2 YFSETQ. J lost 4 bases, V lost 0 bases, and 4 bases had no gene match. This CDR3 spans 16 amino acids. The CDR3: CASSLAGTSGADTQYF. The CDR3 nucleotides are TGCGCCAGCAGCTTGGCCGGGACTAGCGGAGCAGATACGCAGTATTTT. Combining the CDR3 with reference TRBV5-1 and TRBJ2-3 gives the whole variable domain KAGVTQTPRYLIKTRGQQVTLSCSPISGHRSVSWYQQTPGQGLQFLFEYFSETQRNKGNFPGRFSGRQFSNSRSEMNVSTLELGDSALYLCASSLAGTSGADTQYFGPGTRLTVL.

This clone has more than one count but fewer than ten. The CDR3 DNA reads TGTGCCTGGAGAGTGTCAGGGGCTGGAAACACCATATATTTT. Protein sequence: CAWRVSGAGNTIYF. The V gene is TRBV30, the J gene TRBJ1-3; D is possibly TRBD1 (6 bases). Germline loops: CDR1 GTSNPN, CDR2 SVGIG (reference sequence). Trimming pared 3 bases from V and 2 bases from J, leaving 11 bases between. This CDR3 has 14 residues.

This clone was counted between two and nine times. The chain recombines TRBV7-2 with TRBJ1-5; D unclear. CDR1 is SGHTA, CDR2 FQGNSA, per germline. V was pared by 4 bases and J by 1 base, with 5 bases between. The CDR3 length is 13 residues. CDR3: CASSSQSNQPQHF. Written as DNA, the CDR3 is TGTGCCAGCAGCTCACAGAGCAATCAGCCCCAGCATTTT.

The rearrangement joins TRBV29-1 to TRBJ2-3; 10 bases match TRBD2. The CDR3 loop spans 18 amino acids. V was pared by 4 bases and J by 5 bases, with 18 bases of the junction left unmatched. Germline V gives CDR1 SQVTM, CDR2 ANQGSEA. This CDR3 reads CSVGRWSSSGSGGDTQYF. The CDR3 DNA follows: TGCAGCGTTGGTCGTTGGAGTTCTAGCGGGAGTGGTGGAGATACGCAGTATTTT.

This clone came up a few times. This chain connects TRBV7-9 to TRBJ1-1; 8 nucleotides match TRBD1. This CDR3 has 14 amino acids. V lost 5 bases, J lost 1 base, and 3 bases stayed unmatched. Germline V lookup: CDR1 SEHNR, CDR2 FQNEAQ (reference sequence). The chain's CDR3 is CASSLDRGNTEAFF. Here the CDR3 DNA reads TGTGCCAGCAGCCTAGACAGGGGGAACACTGAAGCTTTCTTT. The variable domain in full, with the rest retrieved from reference TRBV7-9 and TRBJ1-1, is DTGVSQNPRHKITKRGQNVTFRCDPISEHNRLYWYRQTLGQGPEFLTYFQNEAQLEKSRLLSDRFSAERPKGSFSTLEIQRTEQGDSAMYLCASSLDRGNTEAFFGQGTRLTVV.

There are a few counts of this clone. The J gene is TRBJ1-2, the V gene TRBV7-6; no firm D call. V gave up 1 base and J gave up 0 bases, with 12 bases separating them. The germline gives CDR1 SGHVS, CDR2 FNYEAQ. The CDR3 is 16 residues long. CDR3 nucleotide sequence: TGTGCCAGCAGCTTAGGCCTGGCAGAAGCTAACTATGGCTACACCTTC. This codes for CASSLGLAEANYGYTF.

The rearrangement uses TRBV18 and TRBJ1-4, with a tentative D call TRBD1 (5 bases). The V end lost 0 bases, the J end lost 11 bases, and 10 bases lay between the germline ends. This CDR3 spans 13 amino acids. Per the germline V gene, CDR1 is KGHSH and CDR2 is LQKENI. CDR3 sequence: CASSPPTVEKLFF. As DNA, the CDR3 is TGTGCCAGCTCACCACCGACAGTAGAGAAACTGTTTTTT.

This clone was detected a few times. Other DNA variants within this sample encode the same CDR3. The V call is TRBV5-1, the J call TRBJ1-5; D not certain. V dropped 0 bases and J dropped 0 bases, with 7 bases sitting between them. Germline V gives CDR1 SGHRS, CDR2 YFSETQ. The CDR3 consists of 15 residues. CDR3 DNA: TGCGCCAGCAGCTTGGGAGGGTATAGCAATCAGCCCCAGCATTTT. It yields the protein CASSLGGYSNQPQHF. Based on the CDR3 plus reference TRBV5-1 and TRBJ1-5, the full variable domain is KAGVTQTPRYLIKTRGQQVTLSCSPISGHRSVSWYQQTPGQGLQFLFEYFSETQRNKGNFPGRFSGRQFSNSRSEMNVSTLELGDSALYLCASSLGGYSNQPQHFGDGTRLSIL.

The chain has TRBV4-1 and TRBJ2-3; TRBD2 agrees at 8 bases. The CDR3 runs to 17 residues. Germline lookup yields CDR1 MGHRA and CDR2 YSYEKL. J was trimmed by 2 bases and V by 0 bases; bases with no gene match: 7. In nucleotides, the CDR3 is TGCGCCAGCAGCCAAGATTCTCCGGGGGGGAACACAGATACGCAGTATTTT. Amino acids: CASSQDSPGGNTDTQYF.

This clone was detected a few times. The chain is built from TRBV19 and TRBJ1-2; 7 positions agree with TRBD1. V lost 6 bases and J lost 1; bases outside the gene matches: 2. This CDR3 region has 13 residues. Germline V gene sequence: CDR1 LNHDA, CDR2 SQIVND (reference sequence). CDR3 coding DNA: TGTGCCAGTAGCCGACAGGGTAACTATGGCTACACCTTC. Encoded protein: CASSRQGNYGYTF.

In its sample, this clone was seen a few times. This chain joins TRBV7-9 and TRBJ2-1; possibly TRBD1 for D (6 bases). Germline V gene lookup returns CDR1 SEHNR and CDR2 FQNEAQ (reference sequence). This CDR3 is built from 15 residues. The ends were cut back, 1 base at V and 3 bases at J, with 10 bases in the middle. The DNA of the CDR3 is TGTGCCAGCAGCTTAGTAGGCAGGGGCTACAATGAGCAGTTCTTC. Its protein product is CASSLVGRGYNEQFF.

The chain combines TRBV6-6 with TRBJ1-1; TRBD1 matches at 8 bases. Germline V gene lookup returns CDR1 MNHNY and CDR2 SVGAGI (reference sequence). J lost 0 bases, V lost 6 bases, and 3 bases had no gene match. This CDR3 has 14 residues. The CDR3 DNA sequence: TGTGCCAGCAGAGACAGGGGCCTGAACACTGAAGCTTTCTTT. Translation: CASRDRGLNTEAFF.

This clone was observed a few times. This rearrangement joins TRBV6-5 to TRBJ2-7; 8 bases map to TRBD1. The V segment lost 6 bases and the J segment 5 bases; nucleotides outside the gene matches: 12. Germline-derived CDR1 and CDR2 are MNHEY and SVGAGI. This CDR3 has 15 residues. The CDR3 loop reads CASSHGAGGDHEQYF. The CDR3 nucleotides read TGTGCCAGCAGCCACGGGGCAGGGGGCGACCACGAGCAGTACTTC.

This clone has only a few counts. The rearrangement uses TRBV30 and TRBJ1-5; 12 nucleotides agree with TRBD1. Trimming cost V 4 bases and J 6 bases; bases outside gene matches: 13. The CDR3 contains 17 residues. The germline CDR1 and CDR2 sequences are GTSNPN and SVGIG (reference sequence). CDR3 sequence reads: CAWTRDRGLERGQPQHF. In nucleotides, the CDR3 is TGTGCCTGGACCCGGGACAGGGGGCTGGAGAGGGGTCAGCCCCAGCATTTT.

The chain uses TRBV30 and TRBJ1-2; D gene uncertain. The germline CDR1 and CDR2 sequences are GTSNPN and SVGIG (reference sequence). This CDR3 has 13 amino acids. V gave up 3 bases and J gave up 0 bases, with 8 bases separating them. The CDR3 spells CAWSSGTNYGYTF. In DNA, the CDR3 is TGTGCCTGGAGCTCCGGGACTAACTATGGCTACACCTTC.

This clone was recorded a few times. DNA of the CDR3: TGTGCCAGCAGCCCAGGATTGGGGAGGAACACTGAAGCTTTCTTT. Translating it yields CASSPGLGRNTEAFF. V gene TRBV7-2 combines with J gene TRBJ1-1, with D hard to call. The ends were cut back, 5 bases at V and 1 base at J, with 14 bases in the middle. This CDR3 has 15 residues. Germline loops: CDR1 SGHTA, CDR2 FQGNSA. Drawing the rest from reference TRBV7-2 and TRBJ1-1, the complete variable domain is GAGVSQSPSNKVTEKGKDVELRCDPISGHTALYWYRQSLGQGLEFLIYFQGNSAPDKSGLPSDRFSAERTGGSVSTLTIQRTQQEDSAVYLCASSPGLGRNTEAFFGQGTRLTVV.

The V call is TRBV9, the J call TRBJ1-1; D is undetermined. The CDR3 is 15 amino acids. Deletions cut 4 bases from V and 0 bases from J, with 13 bases between. Germline V CDR1 and CDR2: SGDLS, YYNGEE. The CDR3 nucleotides are TGTGCCAGCAGCCCAACCCCCACATTGAACACTGAAGCTTTCTTT. It specifies CASSPTPTLNTEAFF.

The genes are TRBV30 and TRBJ1-1; D unclear. Per the germline V gene, CDR1 is GTSNPN and CDR2 is SVGIG (reference sequence). CDR3 length equals 12 residues. Trimming stripped 3 bases from V and 6 bases from J, with 11 bases between. The CDR3 here is CAWRPRVAEAFF. For the CDR3, the DNA is TGTGCCTGGAGGCCCCGAGTTGCTGAAGCTTTCTTT.

The CDR3 DNA is TGTGCCAGCTCACCACCGGGGGCGTACCAAGAGACCCAGTACTTC. Its protein product is CASSPPGAYQETQYF. The V and J genes are TRBV18 and TRBJ2-5; perhaps TRBD1 as D (6 bases). The length of the CDR3 is 15 residues. Germline CDR1 and CDR2: KGHSH and LQKENI. Trimming took off 0 bases at V and 0 bases at J, with 8 bases between the two ends.

As for this clone: Distinct nucleotide sequences in the sample also encode this CDR3. This chain connects TRBV6-6 to TRBJ1-2, with D hard to call. From germline, CDR1 is MNHNY and CDR2 SVGAGI (reference sequence). The CDR3 is 14 amino acids. Trimming cost V 0 bases and J 1 base, with 6 bases left between them. The CDR3 nucleotides read TGTGCCAGCAGTTACTCTGGCGGTAACTATGGCTACACCTTC. This gives the protein CASSYSGGNYGYTF.

The CDR3 sequence is CASSLVDRGYEQFF. The DNA of the CDR3 is TGCGCCAGCAGCTTGGTGGACAGGGGATATGAGCAGTTCTTC. The chain links TRBV5-1 to TRBJ2-1, with TRBD1 identical over 9 bases. Germline V gene data show CDR1 as SGHRS and CDR2 as YFSETQ. This CDR3 has 14 amino acids. J gave up 8 bases and V 0 bases, and 3 bases lay outside the gene matches.

This clone was counted between two and nine times. This sequence joins TRBV13 and TRBJ2-6, with D possibly TRBD1 on 5 matching bases. With 1 base removed from V and 4 bases from J, the gap between germline ends came to 17 bases. Germline CDR1 PRHDT, CDR2 FYEKMQ (reference sequence). This CDR3 region has 18 residues. The CDR3 region is CASSLDGRAPEGANVLTF. CDR3 DNA sequence: TGTGCCAGCAGCTTAGACGGCAGGGCTCCGGAAGGGGCCAACGTCCTGACTTTC.

This clone was picked up a small number of times. The chain combines TRBV28 with TRBJ2-2, with D tentatively TRBD1 (5 bases). The CDR3 length is 16 residues. Trimming removed 9 bases from V and 1 base from J, with 18 bases in between. CDR1 is MDHEN and CDR2 is SYDVKM in the germline V gene. The CDR3 here is CASLPSHRLNTGELFF. The DNA for the CDR3 is TGTGCCAGTCTCCCATCACACAGGCTGAACACCGGGGAGCTGTTTTTT.

This clone was seen a few times. J is TRBJ2-7 and V is TRBV29-1, with TRBD1 matching over 9 bases. Germline V gives CDR1 SQVTM, CDR2 ANQGSEA. After removal of 4 bases from V and 5 bases from J, the junction contained 12 bases not matched to a gene. The CDR3 has 15 residues. In DNA form, the CDR3 reads TGCAGCGTTGCCTCACCGGGACAGGGTATCGACGAGCAGTACTTC. Residues: CSVASPGQGIDEQYF.

This sequence joins TRBV7-9 and TRBJ2-5; D may be TRBD1 (6 bases). The J call is uncertain, as TRBJ2-7 better fits the DNA end. Germline lookup yields CDR1 SEHNR and CDR2 FQNEAQ (reference sequence). The CDR3 is 12 residues long. CDR3 bases: TGTGCCAGCAGCCGGACAGTGTACGAGCAGTACTTC. Encoded protein: CASSRTVYEQYF.

This clone was counted only a few times. V gene TRBV6-1 combines with J gene TRBJ1-2; the match to TRBD1 covers 7 bases. The CDR3 runs to 14 residues. J lost 4 bases, V lost 5 bases, and 7 bases had no gene match. Germline V gene data show CDR1 as MNHNS and CDR2 as SASEGT. The DNA of the CDR3 is TGTGCCAGCAGTAGACAGGGACGGGGCTATGGCTACACCTTC. Protein product: CASSRQGRGYGYTF.

The chain recombines TRBV11-1 with TRBJ2-1; the D gene is possibly TRBD2 (6 bases). The V and J ends lost 5 bases and 7 bases respectively, with 15 bases between them. Germline-derived CDR1 and CDR2 are SGHAT and FQDESV (reference sequence). The CDR3 totals 14 residues. CDR3 in DNA: TGTGCCAGCAGCCCCCGGAGTAGCGGTAATGAGCAGTTCTTC. Its protein product is CASSPRSSGNEQFF.